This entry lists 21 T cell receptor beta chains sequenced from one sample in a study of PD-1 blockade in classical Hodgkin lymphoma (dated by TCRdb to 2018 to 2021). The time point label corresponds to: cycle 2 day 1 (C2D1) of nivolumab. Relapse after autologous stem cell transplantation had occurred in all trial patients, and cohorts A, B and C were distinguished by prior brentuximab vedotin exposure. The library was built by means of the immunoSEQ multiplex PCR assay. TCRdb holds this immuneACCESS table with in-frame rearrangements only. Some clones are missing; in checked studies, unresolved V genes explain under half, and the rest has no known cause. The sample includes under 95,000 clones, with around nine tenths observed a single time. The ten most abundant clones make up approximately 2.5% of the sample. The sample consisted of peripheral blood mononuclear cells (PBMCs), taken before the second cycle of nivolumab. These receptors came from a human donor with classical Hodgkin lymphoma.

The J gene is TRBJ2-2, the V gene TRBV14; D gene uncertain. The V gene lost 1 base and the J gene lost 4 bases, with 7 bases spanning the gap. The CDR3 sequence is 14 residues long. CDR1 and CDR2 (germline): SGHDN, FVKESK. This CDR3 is CASSQVRSTGELFF. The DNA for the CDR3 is TGTGCCAGCAGCCAAGTCAGAAGCACCGGGGAGCTGTTTTTT. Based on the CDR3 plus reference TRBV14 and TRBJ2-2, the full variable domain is EAGVTQFPSHSVIEKGQTVTLRCDPISGHDNLYWYRRVMGKEIKFLLHFVKESKQDESGMPNNRFLAERTGGTYSTLKVQPAELEDSGVYFCASSQVRSTGELFFGEGSRLTVL.

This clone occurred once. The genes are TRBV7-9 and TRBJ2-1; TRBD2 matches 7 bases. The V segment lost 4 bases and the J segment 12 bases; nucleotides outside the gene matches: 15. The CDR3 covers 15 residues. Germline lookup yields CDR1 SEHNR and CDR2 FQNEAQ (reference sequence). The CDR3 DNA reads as TGTGCCAGCAGCTCACTAGCGATATCGCTTATTCGGCAGTTCTTC. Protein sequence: CASSSLAISLIRQFF.

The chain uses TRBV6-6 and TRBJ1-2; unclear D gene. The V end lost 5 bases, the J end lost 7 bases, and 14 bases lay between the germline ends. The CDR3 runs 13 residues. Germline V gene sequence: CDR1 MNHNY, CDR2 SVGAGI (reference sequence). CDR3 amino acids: CASSPPGLGGYTF. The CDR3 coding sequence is TGTGCCAGCAGTCCCCCAGGCCTTGGTGGCTACACCTTC.

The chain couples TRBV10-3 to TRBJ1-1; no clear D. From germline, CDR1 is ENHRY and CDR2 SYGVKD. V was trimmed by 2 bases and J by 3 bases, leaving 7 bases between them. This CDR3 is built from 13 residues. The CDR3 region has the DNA TGTGCCATCAGTGAGCGGGGAGACACTGAAGCTTTCTTT. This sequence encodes CAISERGDTEAFF.

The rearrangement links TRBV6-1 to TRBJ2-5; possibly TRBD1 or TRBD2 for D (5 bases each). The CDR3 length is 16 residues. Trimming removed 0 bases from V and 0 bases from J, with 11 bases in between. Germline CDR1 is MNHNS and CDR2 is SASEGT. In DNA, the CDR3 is TGTGCCAGCAGTGAAGCCTACTGGGGGTACCAAGAGACCCAGTACTTC. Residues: CASSEAYWGYQETQYF.

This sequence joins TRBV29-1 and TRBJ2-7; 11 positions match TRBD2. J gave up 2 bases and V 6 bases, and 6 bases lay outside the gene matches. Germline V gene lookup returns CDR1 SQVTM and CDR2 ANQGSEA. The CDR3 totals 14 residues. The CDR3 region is CSVTGTSGPYEQYF. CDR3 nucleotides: TGCAGCGTAACCGGGACTAGCGGACCCTACGAGCAGTACTTC.

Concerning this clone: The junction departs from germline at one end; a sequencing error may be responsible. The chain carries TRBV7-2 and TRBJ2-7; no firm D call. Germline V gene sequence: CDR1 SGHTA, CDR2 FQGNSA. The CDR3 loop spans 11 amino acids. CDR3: CASSLGTGPIF. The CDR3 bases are TGTGCCAGCAGCTTAGGGACCGGACCCATCTTC.

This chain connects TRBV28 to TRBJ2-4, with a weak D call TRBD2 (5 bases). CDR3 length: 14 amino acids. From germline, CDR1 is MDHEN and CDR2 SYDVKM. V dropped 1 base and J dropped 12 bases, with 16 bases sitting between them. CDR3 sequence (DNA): TGTGCCAGCAGTTTATCCCATAGGTTACGGGATCAGTACTTC. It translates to CASSLSHRLRDQYF.

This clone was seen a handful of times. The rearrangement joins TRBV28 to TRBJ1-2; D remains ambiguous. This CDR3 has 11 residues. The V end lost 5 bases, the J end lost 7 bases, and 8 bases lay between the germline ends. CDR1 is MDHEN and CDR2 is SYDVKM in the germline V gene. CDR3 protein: CASSGLVGYTF. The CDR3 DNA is TGTGCCAGCAGTGGACTCGTTGGCTACACCTTC.

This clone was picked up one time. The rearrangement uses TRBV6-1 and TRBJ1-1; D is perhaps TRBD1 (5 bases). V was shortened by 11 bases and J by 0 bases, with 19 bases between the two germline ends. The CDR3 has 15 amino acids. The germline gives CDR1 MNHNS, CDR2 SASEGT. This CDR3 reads CAGGQGAALNTEAFF. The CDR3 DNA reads TGTGCCGGAGGCCAGGGAGCGGCGCTGAACACTGAAGCTTTCTTT.

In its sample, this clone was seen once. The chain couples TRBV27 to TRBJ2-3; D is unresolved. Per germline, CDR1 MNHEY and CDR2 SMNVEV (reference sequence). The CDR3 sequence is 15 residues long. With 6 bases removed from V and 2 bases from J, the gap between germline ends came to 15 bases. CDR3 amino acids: CASRENNGPTDTQYF. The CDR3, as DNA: TGTGCCAGCAGAGAGAACAATGGGCCCACAGATACGCAGTATTTT.

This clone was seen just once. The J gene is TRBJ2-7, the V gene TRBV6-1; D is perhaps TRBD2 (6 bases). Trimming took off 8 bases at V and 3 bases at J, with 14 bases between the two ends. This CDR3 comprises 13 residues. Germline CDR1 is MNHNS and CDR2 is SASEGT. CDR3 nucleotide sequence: TGTGCCAGCCCCCGGGACTCCAACTACGAGCAGTACTTC. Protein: CASPRDSNYEQYF.

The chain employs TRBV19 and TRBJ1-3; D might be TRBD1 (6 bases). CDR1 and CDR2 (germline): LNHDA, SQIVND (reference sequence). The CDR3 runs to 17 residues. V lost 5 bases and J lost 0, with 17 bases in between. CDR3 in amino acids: CASSSGRGWGSGNTIYF. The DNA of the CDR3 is TGTGCCAGTAGTTCGGGCAGGGGATGGGGCTCTGGAAACACCATATATTTT.

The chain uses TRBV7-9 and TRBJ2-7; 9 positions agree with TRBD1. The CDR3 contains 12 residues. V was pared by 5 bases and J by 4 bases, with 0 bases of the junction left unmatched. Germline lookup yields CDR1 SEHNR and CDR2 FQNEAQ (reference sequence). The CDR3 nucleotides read TGTGCCAGCAGCGGGACAGGGTACGAGCAGTACTTC. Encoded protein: CASSGTGYEQYF.

This chain's CDR3 is CASSLGHRGPQPQHF. The CDR3 DNA follows: TGTGCCAGCAGCTTAGGCCACAGGGGACCTCAGCCCCAGCATTTT. The gene calls are TRBV13 and TRBJ1-5; 7 positions match TRBD1. V lost 0 bases and J lost 6; bases outside the gene matches: 5. CDR1 and CDR2 from the germline V gene are PRHDT and FYEKMQ (reference sequence). This CDR3 contains 15 residues.

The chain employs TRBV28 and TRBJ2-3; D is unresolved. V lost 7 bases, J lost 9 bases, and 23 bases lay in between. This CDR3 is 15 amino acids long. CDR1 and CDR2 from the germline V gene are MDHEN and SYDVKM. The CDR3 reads CASNNPDLAYRTQYF. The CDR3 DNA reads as TGTGCCAGCAATAACCCAGACTTGGCCTATAGAACGCAGTATTTT.

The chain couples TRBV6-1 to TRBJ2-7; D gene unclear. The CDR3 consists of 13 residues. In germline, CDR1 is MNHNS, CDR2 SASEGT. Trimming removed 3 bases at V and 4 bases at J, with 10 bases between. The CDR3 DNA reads TGTGCCAGCAGTGACGGGCTACCTTACGAGCAGTACTTC. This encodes CASSDGLPYEQYF.

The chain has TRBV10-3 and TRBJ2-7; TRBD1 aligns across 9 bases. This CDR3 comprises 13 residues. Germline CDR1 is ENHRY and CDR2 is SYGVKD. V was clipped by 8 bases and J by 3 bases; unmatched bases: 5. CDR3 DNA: TGTGCCATCGCGGAGACAGGGGGCTACGAGCAGTACTTC. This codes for CAIAETGGYEQYF.

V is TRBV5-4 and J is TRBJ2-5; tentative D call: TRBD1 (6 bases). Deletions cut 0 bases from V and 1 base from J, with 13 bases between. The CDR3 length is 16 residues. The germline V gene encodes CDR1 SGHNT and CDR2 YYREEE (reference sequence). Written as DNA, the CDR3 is TGTGCCAGCAGCTTGGGCTCGACAGGTTTCCAAGAGACCCAGTACTTC. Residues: CASSLGSTGFQETQYF.

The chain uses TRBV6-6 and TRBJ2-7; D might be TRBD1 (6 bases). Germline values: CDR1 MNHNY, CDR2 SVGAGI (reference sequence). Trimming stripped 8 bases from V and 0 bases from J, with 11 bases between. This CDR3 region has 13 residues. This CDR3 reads CASRDTSSYEQYF. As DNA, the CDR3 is TGTGCCAGCCGGGACACTAGCTCCTACGAGCAGTACTTC.

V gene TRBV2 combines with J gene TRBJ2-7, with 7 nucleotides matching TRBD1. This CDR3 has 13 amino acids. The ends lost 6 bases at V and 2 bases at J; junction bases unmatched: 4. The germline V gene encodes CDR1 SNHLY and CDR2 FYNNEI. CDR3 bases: TGTGCCAGCAGGACGGGACAGCCCTACGAGCAGTACTTC. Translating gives CASRTGQPYEQYF.